Below, 32 T cell receptor beta chains from the same sample are listed, as sequenced in a study of blood T cell repertoires in COVID-19. Assay: immunoSEQ multiplex PCR; the TCRdb copy retains only in-frame clones and omits some. The sample holds 40,000 to 45,000 clones, 75% to 90% seen once. Sequencing used peripheral blood. The source of these receptors is a man aged 50-59 years with active COVID-19.

Comments on this clone: The junction departs from the called germline gene at one end, perhaps through a read error. V gene TRBV19 combines with J gene TRBJ2-2; 7 nucleotides agree with TRBD1. The CDR3 covers 17 residues. Germline CDR1 and CDR2: LNHDA and SQIVND (reference sequence). The CDR3 region has the DNA TGTGCCAGTAGTATAAGGGGGACAGTGACCGAACACCGGGGAGCTGTTTTT. Encoded protein: CASSIRGTVTEHRGAVF. Filled out from reference TRBV19 and TRBJ2-2, the complete variable domain reads DGGITQSPKYLFRKEGQNVTLSCEQNLNHDAMYWYRQDPGQGLRLIYYSQIVNDFQKGDIAEGYSVSREKKESFPLTVTSAQKNPTAFYLCASSIRGTVTEHRGAVFGEGSRLTVL.

This clone was detected a few times. This chain uses TRBV14 with TRBJ2-2; D remains unclear. CDR3 length equals 15 residues. The V end lost 0 bases, the J end lost 3 bases, and 8 bases lay between the germline ends. Per germline, CDR1 SGHDN and CDR2 FVKESK. In DNA form, the CDR3 reads TGTGCCAGCAGCCAAGAGGGCCCATACACCGGGGAGCTGTTTTTT. Its protein is CASSQEGPYTGELFF.

This chain uses TRBV6-2 or TRBV6-3 with TRBJ2-7; D call uncertain. CDR3 length: 14 amino acids. Trimming stripped 2 bases from V and 4 bases from J, with 12 bases between. Germline V CDR1 and CDR2: MNHEY, SVGEGT. The CDR3 bases are TGTGCCAGCAGTTACCCCGACACTTTGTACGAGCAGTACTTC. The encoded protein is CASSYPDTLYEQYF.

The chain is built from TRBV9 and TRBJ1-4, with TRBD1 identical over 8 bases. Looked up from germline, CDR1 is SGDLS and CDR2 is YYNGEE. The CDR3 extends over 15 amino acids. J lost 1 base, V lost 2 bases, and 1 base had no gene match. The CDR3 loop is CASSVGTGTNEKLFF. The DNA of the CDR3 is TGTGCCAGCAGCGTCGGGACAGGAACTAATGAAAAACTGTTTTTT. The complete variable domain, with remaining parts taken from reference TRBV9 and TRBJ1-4, reads DSGVTQTPKHLITATGQRVTLRCSPRSGDLSVYWYQQSLDQGLQFLIQYYNGEERAKGNILERFSAQQFPDLHSELNLSSLELGDSALYFCASSVGTGTNEKLFFGSGTQLSVL.

This clone is a singleton in its sample. The V gene is TRBV6-2 or TRBV6-3, the J gene TRBJ2-1; 11 nucleotides align to TRBD2. The CDR3 totals 18 residues. The junction had 12 bases not matched to a gene; V was cut back by 5 bases and J by 3 bases. The V gene's germline CDR1 is MNHEY and CDR2 SVGEGT. CDR3 in DNA: TGTGCCAGCAGTCCCGGGACTAGCGGTACATTTTACTACAATGAGCAGTTCTTC. It specifies CASSPGTSGTFYYNEQFF.

The genes are TRBV5-1 and TRBJ2-7, with a possible D match to TRBD2 (6 bases). CDR1 is SGHRS, CDR2 YFSETQ, per germline. The CDR3 has 14 amino acids. The germline V and J ends were trimmed by 4 bases and 7 bases, with 18 bases remaining between them. CDR3 region: CASSPMMTSKEQYF. The CDR3, as DNA: TGCGCCAGCAGCCCTATGATGACTAGTAAAGAGCAGTACTTC.

This chain links TRBV27 with TRBJ1-2; TRBD1 is a possible D gene (5 bases). Germline assignment: CDR1 MNHEY and CDR2 SMNVEV (reference sequence). This CDR3 region has 14 residues. V dropped 4 bases and J dropped 5 bases, with 14 bases sitting between them. Here the CDR3 reads CASSWRGQGYGYTF. In DNA form, the CDR3 reads TGTGCCAGCAGTTGGAGGGGCCAAGGGTATGGCTACACCTTC.

The chain couples TRBV2 to TRBJ2-7; no reliable D call. The germline V gene encodes CDR1 SNHLY and CDR2 FYNNEI. The CDR3 loop spans 9 amino acids. The V end was cut by 10 bases, the J end by 2 bases, with 3 bases between. The CDR3 DNA sequence: TGTGCCACCACCTACGAGCAGTACTTC. Translating gives CATTYEQYF.

For the CDR3, the DNA is TGTGCCAGCTCACCGGGACTAGCGGGTGATACGCAGTATTTT. It yields the protein CASSPGLAGDTQYF. This chain links TRBV18 with TRBJ2-3, with TRBD2 matching over 12 bases. Unmatched junction bases numbered 1, after V lost 3 bases and J lost 6 bases. Germline CDR1 is KGHSH and CDR2 is LQKENI. The CDR3 has 14 amino acids.

This chain connects TRBV7-6 to TRBJ1-4; perhaps TRBD1 as D (6 bases). Germline lookup yields CDR1 SGHVS and CDR2 FNYEAQ. V dropped 2 bases and J dropped 4 bases, with 11 bases sitting between them. The CDR3 is 15 residues long. The CDR3 region has the DNA TGTGCCAGCAGCTTATTCCCAGGGGTTAATGAAAAACTGTTTTTT. Translating it yields CASSLFPGVNEKLFF.

J is TRBJ2-3 and V is TRBV4-3, with TRBD1 matching 10 bases. J was trimmed by 6 bases and V by 2 bases; bases with no gene match: 11. CDR1 LGHNA and CDR2 YSLEER come from the germline V gene. The CDR3 is 17 residues long. The CDR3 region has the DNA TGCGCCAGCAGCCAAAATGACCGGGACAGGGGCGGGGATACGCAGTATTTT. Protein product: CASSQNDRDRGGDTQYF.

The chain combines TRBV5-5 with TRBJ2-7; D is unclear. This CDR3 has 12 residues. CDR1 and CDR2 (germline): SGHKS, YYEKEE (reference sequence). Trimming stripped 4 bases from V and 6 bases from J, with 11 bases between. This CDR3 is CASSTRVPEQYF. CDR3 bases: TGTGCCAGCAGCACCCGGGTTCCCGAGCAGTACTTC.

The chain employs TRBV7-2 and TRBJ2-1; 8 bases agree with TRBD2. The J segment lost 4 bases and the V segment lost 1 base, leaving 3 bases of the junction unmatched. CDR3 length: 15 residues. Germline loops: CDR1 SGHTA, CDR2 FQGNSA. The CDR3 DNA sequence: TGTGCCAGCAGCTTAGTGAGCGGGGGTTACAATGAGCAGTTCTTC. This gives the protein CASSLVSGGYNEQFF.

This chain uses TRBV6-4 with TRBJ1-6, with 7 nucleotides matching TRBD1. The junction had 12 bases not matched to a gene; V was cut back by 10 bases and J by 0 bases. This CDR3 contains 17 residues. Germline V gene data show CDR1 as MRHNA and CDR2 as SNTAGT. In DNA form, the CDR3 reads TGTGCCACTACACAGGGGCCACCACGCTCCTATAATTCACCCCTCCACTTT. Protein product: CATTQGPPRSYNSPLHF.

The chain links TRBV7-3 to TRBJ2-1; maybe TRBD1 (6 bases). Per the germline V gene, CDR1 is SGHTA and CDR2 is FQGTGA. The CDR3 is made up of 16 amino acids. V was pared by 5 bases and J by 0 bases, with 14 bases between. The CDR3 here is CASSDDRFHSYNEQFF. The CDR3 coding sequence is TGTGCCAGCAGCGATGACAGGTTCCACTCCTACAATGAGCAGTTCTTC.

The chain combines TRBV6-5 with TRBJ2-5; 7 bases match TRBD2. The germline gives CDR1 MNHEY, CDR2 SVGAGI. The length of the CDR3 is 15 residues. V shed 8 bases and J 5 bases; nucleotides not matched to a gene: 14. As DNA, the CDR3 is TGTGCCAGCCATTTTTCTAGCGGAAGAAGTGAGACCCAGTACTTC. This sequence encodes CASHFSSGRSETQYF.

This chain joins TRBV19 and TRBJ2-5; D is unclear. Trimming took off 5 bases at V and 4 bases at J, with 14 bases between the two ends. The CDR3 spans 14 residues. Germline CDR1 is LNHDA and CDR2 is SQIVND (reference sequence). The CDR3 sequence: CASSLSFSAETQYF. The CDR3 bases are TGTGCCAGTAGTTTATCCTTCAGCGCAGAGACCCAGTACTTC.

V usage is TRBV28 and J usage is TRBJ1-5; D not resolved. Looked up from germline, CDR1 is MDHEN and CDR2 is SYDVKM. Trimming took 6 bases from V and 3 from J, leaving 12 bases between them. CDR3 length equals 14 residues. The CDR3: CASRRALHNQPQHF. In DNA form, the CDR3 reads TGTGCCAGCAGGAGGGCCCTTCACAATCAGCCCCAGCATTTT.

The chain couples TRBV7-2 to TRBJ1-5; a possible D gene is TRBD1 (5 bases). Trimming stripped 5 bases from V and 7 bases from J, with 12 bases between. Germline lookup yields CDR1 SGHTA and CDR2 FQGNSA. This CDR3 comprises 13 residues. Here the CDR3 DNA reads TGTGCCAGCAGCCAAGGGGCCCGACAGCCCCAGCATTTT. Encoded protein: CASSQGARQPQHF.

The genes are TRBV25-1 and TRBJ2-7, with 7 bases matching TRBD1. Germline V gene sequence: CDR1 MGHDK, CDR2 SYGVNS. There are 12 residues in the CDR3. With V trimmed by 4 bases and J by 4 bases, 1 base remained unmatched. The CDR3 nucleotides read TGTGCCAGCAGTGGACAGGGTTACGAGCAGTACTTC. Its protein is CASSGQGYEQYF.

The CDR3 nucleotides read TGCGCCAGCACGGTGGGACTGATCTCCGGCAATGAGCAGTTCTTC. Translating it yields CASTVGLISGNEQFF. This sequence joins TRBV5-1 and TRBJ2-1; the D gene is possibly TRBD2 (6 bases). Germline V gene sequence: CDR1 SGHRS, CDR2 YFSETQ. This CDR3 has 15 amino acids. V lost 6 bases to trimming and J lost 6 bases, with 19 bases between them.

A remark on this clone: One end of the junction fails to match germline, which may point to a read error. The chain couples TRBV6-6 to TRBJ1-5; D is possibly TRBD1 (6 bases). The CDR3 spans 14 residues. CDR1 is MNHNY, CDR2 SVGAGI, per germline (reference sequence). The CDR3 region has the DNA TGTGCGAGCAGGGATTTGCAGGGGCGGGAGCCCCAGCATTTT. Translated: CASRDLQGREPQHF.

About this clone itself: Other DNA sequences in the sample encode the same CDR3. The chain uses TRBV7-3 and TRBJ2-1, with TRBD2 identical over 10 bases. The CDR3 sequence is 17 residues long. Trimming took 1 base from V and 0 from J; bases not matched to a gene: 3. The germline V gene has CDR1 SGHTA and CDR2 FQGTGA. The CDR3 loop is CASSLIPSGSSYNEQFF. The CDR3 DNA follows: TGTGCCAGCAGCTTAATTCCTAGCGGGAGCTCCTACAATGAGCAGTTCTTC.

This clone has just one count. The CDR3: CASSTGESSQPQHF. CDR3 bases: TGTGCCAGCAGCACAGGGGAGAGTAGTCAGCCCCAGCATTTT. This sequence joins TRBV6-5 and TRBJ1-5; the match to TRBD1 covers 7 bases. There are 14 residues in the CDR3. Looked up from germline, CDR1 is MNHEY and CDR2 is SVGAGI. Unmatched junction bases numbered 8, after V lost 6 bases and J lost 6 bases.

The chain combines TRBV5-1 with TRBJ2-6, with 8 bases that match TRBD1. V trimming: 5 bases; J trimming: 2 bases; junction bases outside the gene matches: 9. The CDR3 extends over 17 amino acids. Germline CDR1 SGHRS, CDR2 YFSETQ. The CDR3 sequence: CASRQGASVTGANVLTF. The CDR3 DNA is TGCGCCAGCAGGCAGGGGGCTTCCGTCACTGGGGCCAACGTCCTGACTTTC.

The chain recombines TRBV5-3 with TRBJ2-5, with TRBD2 matching 11 bases. TRBV5-3 is identified as an open reading frame with a role that is uncertain. V shed 2 bases and J 3 bases; nucleotides not matched to a gene: 0. CDR3 size: 14 residues. CDR3 nucleotides: TGTGCCAGAAGCTTACTAGCGGGAGAAGAGACCCAGTACTTC. Protein sequence: CARSLLAGEETQYF.

The chain links TRBV2 to TRBJ2-7; 10 positions agree with TRBD2. This CDR3 comprises 14 residues. Trimming cost V 2 bases and J 7 bases; bases outside gene matches: 5. Germline CDR1 is SNHLY and CDR2 is FYNNEI. The CDR3 protein is CASSEMGLAKEQYF. CDR3 in DNA: TGTGCCAGCAGTGAAATGGGACTAGCGAAGGAGCAGTACTTC. The full variable domain, in which reference TRBV2 and TRBJ2-7 provide the parts outside the CDR3, is EPEVTQTPSHQVTQMGQEVILRCVPISNHLYFYWYRQILGQKVEFLVSFYNNEISEKSEIFDDQFSVERPDGSNFTLKIRSTKLEDSAMYFCASSEMGLAKEQYFGPGTRLTVT.

CDR3 sequence: CASSVGGPVNEQYF. The CDR3 nucleotides read TGTGCCAGCAGTGTCGGAGGGCCGGTGAACGAGCAGTACTTC. V is TRBV6-2 or TRBV6-3 and J is TRBJ2-7; possible D gene TRBD2, 6 bases. The CDR3 runs to 14 residues. The germline V gene has CDR1 MNHEY and CDR2 SVGEGT. V gave up 5 bases and J gave up 5 bases, with 16 bases separating them.

This sequence joins TRBV30 and TRBJ2-5; D not certain. Trimming removed 0 bases at V and 5 bases at J, with 4 bases between. The CDR3 spans 11 residues. CDR1 GTSNPN and CDR2 SVGIG come from the germline V gene (reference sequence). CDR3 region: CAWSVAETQYF. The CDR3 DNA reads TGTGCCTGGAGTGTAGCGGAGACCCAGTACTTC.

The chain has TRBV5-6 and TRBJ1-4, with no clear D. Germline V gene lookup returns CDR1 SGHDT and CDR2 YYEEEE. Trimming took off 4 bases at V and 0 bases at J, with 10 bases between the two ends. This CDR3 has 15 amino acids. The CDR3 DNA reads as TGTGCCAGCAGCCTCCCAGGCGCAACTAATGAAAAACTGTTTTTT. Residues: CASSLPGATNEKLFF. Supplemented by reference TRBV5-6 and TRBJ1-4, the full variable domain reads DAGVTQSPTHLIKTRGQQVTLRCSPKSGHDTVSWYQQALGQGPQFIFQYYEEEERQRGNFPDRFSGHQFPNYSSELNVNALLLGDSALYLCASSLPGATNEKLFFGSGTQLSVL.

The chain joins TRBV7-9 to TRBJ1-1; 7 positions match TRBD1. The germline CDR1 and CDR2 sequences are SEHNR and FQNEAQ (reference sequence). V trimming: 1 base; J trimming: 7 bases; junction bases outside the gene matches: 9. CDR3 size: 15 residues. The CDR3 DNA reads TGTGCCAGCAGCTTAGTCAAGGGGGCAGTAGGTGAAGCTTTCTTT. It specifies CASSLVKGAVGEAFF. The full variable domain, completed using reference TRBV7-9 and TRBJ1-1, is DTGVSQNPRHKITKRGQNVTFRCDPISEHNRLYWYRQTLGQGPEFLTYFQNEAQLEKSRLLSDRFSAERPKGSFSTLEIQRTEQGDSAMYLCASSLVKGAVGEAFFGQGTRLTVV.

The gene calls are TRBV28 and TRBJ2-1; TRBD2 aligns across 8 bases. The CDR3 is 15 residues long. V was pared by 6 bases and J by 10 bases, with 14 bases of the junction left unmatched. Germline V gene data show CDR1 as MDHEN and CDR2 as SYDVKM. In DNA form, the CDR3 reads TGTGCCAGCAGCCCTTCGTCAGCGGGAGATCGGGAGCAGTTCTTC. Protein: CASSPSSAGDREQFF.